These 9 T cell receptor beta chains share one sample of origin, sequenced in a study of early T cells in non-severe SARS-CoV-2 infection. TCRdb re-called the 5' RACE reads through MiXCR, storing one row per CDR3 protein. The table includes about 50,000 distinct CDR3 sequences, less than 9.5% detected once. Sample: whole blood, taken at baseline. The receptors were sampled from an adult who was a healthcare worker with PCR-confirmed SARS-CoV-2 infection or an uninfected control (not recorded which).

The table lists this clonotype with a few counts. The chain carries TRBV5-4 and TRBJ2-1, with D perhaps matching TRBD2 (6 bases). CDR3 size: 16 residues. Germline CDR1 is SGHNT and CDR2 is YYREEE (reference sequence). V was clipped by 2 bases and J by 5 bases, with 17 bases between them. DNA of the CDR3: TGTGCCAGCAGCTTAGGGGTAGCGGTCCCCAACAATGAGCAGTTCTTC. It specifies CASSLGVAVPNNEQFF.

The V and J genes are TRBV6-6 and TRBJ1-2; D gene ambiguous. The germline gives CDR1 MNHNY, CDR2 SVGAGI (reference sequence). V gave up 5 bases and J gave up 7 bases, with 11 bases separating them. This CDR3 is built from 12 residues. The CDR3 DNA reads TGTGCCAGCAGTATAGATCAGCTTGGCTACACCTTC. It translates to CASSIDQLGYTF.

This clonotype has a handful of counts. This chain uses TRBV7-8 with TRBJ2-5; 7 bases are shared with TRBD1. Trimming cost V 5 bases and J 7 bases; bases outside gene matches: 10. Per the germline V gene, CDR1 is SGHVS and CDR2 is FQNEAQ. The CDR3 sequence is 14 residues long. The CDR3 region is CASSRDSSRGTQYF. The CDR3 DNA follows: TGTGCCAGCAGCCGGGACAGCTCTCGAGGGACCCAGTACTTC.

V usage is TRBV20-1 and J usage is TRBJ1-6; D is possibly TRBD1 (5 bases). Per the germline V gene, CDR1 is DFQATT and CDR2 is SNEGSKA (reference sequence). Trimming took 0 bases from V and 5 from J, leaving 8 bases between them. The CDR3 extends over 14 amino acids. This chain's CDR3 is CSARDRADNSPLHF. The CDR3 nucleotides read TGCAGTGCTAGAGACAGGGCTGATAATTCACCCCTCCACTTT.

CDR3 nucleotide sequence: TGTGCCAGCAGTGAATGGTCAGTTGGGTCTGCCAAAAACATTCAGTACTTC. It is translated as CASSEWSVGSAKNIQYF. The rearrangement joins TRBV2 to TRBJ2-4; no clear D gene. CDR1 SNHLY and CDR2 FYNNEI come from the germline V gene. CDR3 size: 17 residues. V was clipped by 2 bases and J by 1 base, with 15 bases between them. Together with reference TRBV2 and TRBJ2-4, the CDR3 gives the full variable domain: EPEVTQTPSHQVTQMGQEVILRCVPISNHLYFYWYRQILGQKVEFLVSFYNNEISEKSEIFDDQFSVERPDGSNFTLKIRSTKLEDSAMYFCASSEWSVGSAKNIQYFGAGTRLSVL.

A note on this clonotype: Compared with germline, one end of the junction differs, possibly owing to a read error. The rearrangement uses TRBV7-9 and TRBJ2-7, with a tentative D call TRBD1 (5 bases). Germline lookup yields CDR1 SEHNR and CDR2 FQNEAQ (reference sequence). This CDR3 is 16 amino acids long. DNA of the CDR3: TGTGCCAACAGCCCTCGACAGATAACCAACTCCTACGAGCAGTACTTC. Its translation: CANSPRQITNSYEQYF.

This clonotype was seen many times. The chain recombines TRBV3-1 with TRBJ1-3; possible D gene TRBD1, 5 bases. The V gene's germline CDR1 is LGHDT and CDR2 YNNKEL (reference sequence). CDR3 length: 15 amino acids. Trimming shortened V by 4 bases and J by 2 bases, and 12 bases separated the two germline ends. DNA of the CDR3: TGTGCCAGCAGCCCACCTCGGACACCTGGAAACACCATATATTTT. Translated: CASSPPRTPGNTIYF.

The CDR3 bases are TGTGCCATCAGTGAATCCGGGACTAGCGGCACAGATACGCAGTATTTT. This codes for CAISESGTSGTDTQYF. The chain combines TRBV10-3 with TRBJ2-3; 10 nucleotides align to TRBD2. The CDR3 extends over 16 amino acids. Germline V gene lookup returns CDR1 ENHRY and CDR2 SYGVKD. V was pared by 3 bases and J by 1 base, with 4 bases of the junction left unmatched.

Only a few counts were recorded for this clonotype. The chain combines TRBV20-1 with TRBJ2-7; no firm D call. V was shortened by 0 bases and J by 2 bases, with 8 bases between the two germline ends. Per germline, CDR1 DFQATT and CDR2 SNEGSKA (reference sequence). This CDR3 spans 13 amino acids. The CDR3 coding sequence is TGCAGTGCTAGAGACGGTCTGACCTACGAGCAGTACTTC. Encoded protein: CSARDGLTYEQYF.